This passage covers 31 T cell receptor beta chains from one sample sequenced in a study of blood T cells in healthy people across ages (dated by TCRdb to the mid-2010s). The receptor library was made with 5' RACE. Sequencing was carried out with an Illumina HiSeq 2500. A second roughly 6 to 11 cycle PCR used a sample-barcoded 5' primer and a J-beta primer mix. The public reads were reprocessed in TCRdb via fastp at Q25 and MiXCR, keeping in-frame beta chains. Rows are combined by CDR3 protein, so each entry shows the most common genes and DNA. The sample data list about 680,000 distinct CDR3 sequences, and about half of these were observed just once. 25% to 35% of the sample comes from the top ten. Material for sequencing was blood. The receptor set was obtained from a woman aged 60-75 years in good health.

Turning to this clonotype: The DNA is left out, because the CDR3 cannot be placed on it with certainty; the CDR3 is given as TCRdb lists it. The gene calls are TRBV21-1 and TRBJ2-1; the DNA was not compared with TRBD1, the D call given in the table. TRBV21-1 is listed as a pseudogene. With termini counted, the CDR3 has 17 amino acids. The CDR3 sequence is CASSKFGQGNSYNEQFF.

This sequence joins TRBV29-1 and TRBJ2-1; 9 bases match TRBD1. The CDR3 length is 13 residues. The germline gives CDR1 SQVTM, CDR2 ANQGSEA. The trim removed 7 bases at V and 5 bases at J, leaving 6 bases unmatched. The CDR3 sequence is CSGGQGGDNEQFF. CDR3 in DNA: TGCAGCGGGGGACAGGGTGGGGACAATGAGCAGTTCTTC.

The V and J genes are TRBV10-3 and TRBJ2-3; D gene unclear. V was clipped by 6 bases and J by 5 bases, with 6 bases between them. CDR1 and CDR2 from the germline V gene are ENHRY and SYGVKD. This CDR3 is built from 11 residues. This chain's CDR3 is CAISEQDTQYF. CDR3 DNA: TGTGCCATCAGCGAACAAGATACGCAGTATTTT.

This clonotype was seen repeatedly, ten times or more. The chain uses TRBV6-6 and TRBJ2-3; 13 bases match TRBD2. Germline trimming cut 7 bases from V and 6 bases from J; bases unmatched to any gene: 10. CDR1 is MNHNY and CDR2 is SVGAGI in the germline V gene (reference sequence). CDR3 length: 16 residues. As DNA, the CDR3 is TGTGCCAGCACACCTGGGACTAGCGGGGCCCGCGATACGCAGTATTTT. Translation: CASTPGTSGARDTQYF.

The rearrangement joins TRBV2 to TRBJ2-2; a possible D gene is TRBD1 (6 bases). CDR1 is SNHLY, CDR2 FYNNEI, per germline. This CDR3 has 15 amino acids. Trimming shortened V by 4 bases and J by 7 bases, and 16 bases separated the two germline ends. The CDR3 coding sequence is TGTGCCAGCAGTGCCCCAGGGGTTTTCGGCGGGGAGCTGTTTTTT. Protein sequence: CASSAPGVFGGELFF.

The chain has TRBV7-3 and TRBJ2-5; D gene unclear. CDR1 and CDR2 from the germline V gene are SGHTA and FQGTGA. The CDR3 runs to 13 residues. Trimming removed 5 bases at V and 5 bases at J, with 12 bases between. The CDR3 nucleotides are TGTGCCAGCAGCCGCTCGGACGGGGAGACCCAGTACTTC. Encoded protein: CASSRSDGETQYF.

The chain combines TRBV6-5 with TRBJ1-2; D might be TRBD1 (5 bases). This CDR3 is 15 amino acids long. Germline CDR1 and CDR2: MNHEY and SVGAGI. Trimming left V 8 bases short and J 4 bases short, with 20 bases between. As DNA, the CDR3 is TGTGCCAGCGCGGCCGGGGGGTGGATTCTCTATGGCTACACCTTC. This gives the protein CASAAGGWILYGYTF.

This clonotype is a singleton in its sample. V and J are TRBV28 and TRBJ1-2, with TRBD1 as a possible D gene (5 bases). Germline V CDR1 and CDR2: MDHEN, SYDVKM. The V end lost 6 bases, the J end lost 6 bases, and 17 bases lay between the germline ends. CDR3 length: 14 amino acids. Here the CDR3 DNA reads TGTGCCAGCAGCCAGTTGGCCCCGGGGGATGGCTACACCTTC. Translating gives CASSQLAPGDGYTF.

CDR3 bases: TGTGCCAGCAGCGCGACAGGATTCCAAGAGACCCAGTACTTC. It codes for CASSATGFQETQYF. The rearrangement uses TRBV7-2 and TRBJ2-5; D perhaps matches TRBD1 (6 bases). The CDR3 contains 14 residues. Trimming stripped 5 bases from V and 1 base from J, with 11 bases between. CDR1 is SGHTA and CDR2 is FQGNSA in the germline V gene.

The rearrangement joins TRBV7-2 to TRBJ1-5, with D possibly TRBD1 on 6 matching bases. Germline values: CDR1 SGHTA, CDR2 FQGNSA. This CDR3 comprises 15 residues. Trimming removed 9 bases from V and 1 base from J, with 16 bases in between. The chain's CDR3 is CASSRTDRSNQPQHF. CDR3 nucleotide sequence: TGTGCCAGTAGTCGCACTGACAGGAGCAATCAGCCCCAGCATTTT.

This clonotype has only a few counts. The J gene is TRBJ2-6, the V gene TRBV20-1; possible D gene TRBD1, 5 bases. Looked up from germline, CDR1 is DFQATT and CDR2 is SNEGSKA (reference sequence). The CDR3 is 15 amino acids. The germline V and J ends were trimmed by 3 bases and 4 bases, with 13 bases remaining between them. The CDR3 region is CSASPLTAGANVLTF. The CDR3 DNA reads TGCAGTGCTAGCCCCCTGACAGCAGGGGCCAACGTCCTGACTTTC.

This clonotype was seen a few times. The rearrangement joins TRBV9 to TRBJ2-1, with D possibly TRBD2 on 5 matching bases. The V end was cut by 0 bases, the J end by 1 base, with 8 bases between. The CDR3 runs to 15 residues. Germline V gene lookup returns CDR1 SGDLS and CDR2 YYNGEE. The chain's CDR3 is CASSVAAESYNEQFF. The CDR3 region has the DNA TGTGCCAGCAGCGTAGCAGCGGAGTCCTACAATGAGCAGTTCTTC.

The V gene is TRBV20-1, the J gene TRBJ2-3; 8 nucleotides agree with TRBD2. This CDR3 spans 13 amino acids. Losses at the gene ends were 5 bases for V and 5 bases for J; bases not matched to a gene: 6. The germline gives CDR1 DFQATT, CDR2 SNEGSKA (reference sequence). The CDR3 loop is CSAVQRGRDTQYF. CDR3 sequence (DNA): TGCAGTGCTGTCCAGCGGGGGCGAGATACGCAGTATTTT.

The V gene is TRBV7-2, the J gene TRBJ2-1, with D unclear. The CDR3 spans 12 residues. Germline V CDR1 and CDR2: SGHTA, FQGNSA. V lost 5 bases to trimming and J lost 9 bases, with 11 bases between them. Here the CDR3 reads CASSTRCSEQFF. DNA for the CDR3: TGTGCCAGCAGCACAAGATGTTCTGAGCAGTTCTTC.

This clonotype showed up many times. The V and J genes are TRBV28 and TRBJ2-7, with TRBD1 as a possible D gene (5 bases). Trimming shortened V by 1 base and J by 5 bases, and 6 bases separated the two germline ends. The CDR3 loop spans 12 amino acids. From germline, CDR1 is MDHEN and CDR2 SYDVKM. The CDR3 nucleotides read TGTGCCAGCAGTTTATTCAGGGACGAGCAGTACTTC. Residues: CASSLFRDEQYF. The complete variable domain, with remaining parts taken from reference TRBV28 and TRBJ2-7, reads DVKVTQSSRYLVKRTGEKVFLECVQDMDHENMFWYRQDPGLGLRLIYFSYDVKMKEKGDIPEGYSVSREKKERFSLILESASTNQTSMYLCASSLFRDEQYFGPGTRLTVT.

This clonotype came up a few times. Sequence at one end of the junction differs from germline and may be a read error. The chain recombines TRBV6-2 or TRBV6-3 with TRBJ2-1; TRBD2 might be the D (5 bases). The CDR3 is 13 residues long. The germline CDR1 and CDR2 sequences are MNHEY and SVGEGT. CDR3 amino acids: CASNLDSYTEQFF. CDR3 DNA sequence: TGTGCCAGCAATCTGGACTCCTACACTGAGCAGTTCTTC.

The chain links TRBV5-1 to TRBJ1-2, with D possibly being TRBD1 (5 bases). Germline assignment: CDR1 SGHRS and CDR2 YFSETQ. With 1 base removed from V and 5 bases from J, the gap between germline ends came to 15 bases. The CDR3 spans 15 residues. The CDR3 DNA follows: TGCGCCAGCAGCTTGAGCATGACAGCGCTTTATGGCTACACCTTC. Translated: CASSLSMTALYGYTF.

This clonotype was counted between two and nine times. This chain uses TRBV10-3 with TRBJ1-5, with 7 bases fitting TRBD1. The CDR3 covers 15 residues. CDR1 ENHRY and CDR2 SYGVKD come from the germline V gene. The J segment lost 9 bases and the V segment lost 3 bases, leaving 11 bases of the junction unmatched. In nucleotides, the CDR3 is TGTGCCATCAGTGAAGATACCAGGGGGGCCTCGCCCCAGCATTTT. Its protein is CAISEDTRGASPQHF.

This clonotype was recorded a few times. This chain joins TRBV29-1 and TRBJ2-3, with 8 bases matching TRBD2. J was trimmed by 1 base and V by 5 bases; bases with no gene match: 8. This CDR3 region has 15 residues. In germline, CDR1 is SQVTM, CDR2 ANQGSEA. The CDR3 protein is CSVHPTAGGTDTQYF. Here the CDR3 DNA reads TGCAGCGTTCACCCGACAGCGGGAGGCACAGATACGCAGTATTTT.

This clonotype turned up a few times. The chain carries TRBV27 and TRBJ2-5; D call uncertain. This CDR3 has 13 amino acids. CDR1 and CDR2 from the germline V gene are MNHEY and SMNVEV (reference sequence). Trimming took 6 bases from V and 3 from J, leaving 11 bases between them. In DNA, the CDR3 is TGTGCCAGCAGAGGATGGGTAGAAGAGACCCAGTACTTC. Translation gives CASRGWVEETQYF.

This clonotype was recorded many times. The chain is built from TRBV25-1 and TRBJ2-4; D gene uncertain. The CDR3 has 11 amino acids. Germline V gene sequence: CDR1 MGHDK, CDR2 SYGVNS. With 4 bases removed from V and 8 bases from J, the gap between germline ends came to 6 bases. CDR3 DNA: TGTGCCAGCAGTGTAGGGTACATTCAGTACTTC. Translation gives CASSVGYIQYF.

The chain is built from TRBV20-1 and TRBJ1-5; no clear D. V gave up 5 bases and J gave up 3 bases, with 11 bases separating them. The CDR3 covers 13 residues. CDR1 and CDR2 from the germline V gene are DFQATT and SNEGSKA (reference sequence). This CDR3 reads CSAWMGINQPQHF. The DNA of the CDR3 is TGCAGTGCTTGGATGGGGATCAATCAGCCCCAGCATTTT.

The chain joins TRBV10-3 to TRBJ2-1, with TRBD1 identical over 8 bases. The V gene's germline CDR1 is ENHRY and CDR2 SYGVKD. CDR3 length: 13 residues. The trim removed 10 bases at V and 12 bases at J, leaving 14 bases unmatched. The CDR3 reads CATRTGHSGGQFF. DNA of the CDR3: TGTGCCACCAGGACAGGGCACTCTGGGGGGCAGTTCTTC.

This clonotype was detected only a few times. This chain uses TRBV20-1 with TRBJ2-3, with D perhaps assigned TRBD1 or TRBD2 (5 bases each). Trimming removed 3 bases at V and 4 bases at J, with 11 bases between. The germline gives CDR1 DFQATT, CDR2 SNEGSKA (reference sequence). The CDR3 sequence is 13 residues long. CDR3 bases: TGCAGTGCTAGGTCTCCGGGACCAGATACGCAGTATTTT. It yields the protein CSARSPGPDTQYF.

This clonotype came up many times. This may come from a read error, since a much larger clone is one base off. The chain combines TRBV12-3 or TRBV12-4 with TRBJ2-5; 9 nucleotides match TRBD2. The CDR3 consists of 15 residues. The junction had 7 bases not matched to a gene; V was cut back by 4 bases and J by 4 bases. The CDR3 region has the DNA TGTGCCAGCAGTTACGGACGAGCGGGAGGAGAGACCCAGTACTTC. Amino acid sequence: CASSYGRAGGETQYF.

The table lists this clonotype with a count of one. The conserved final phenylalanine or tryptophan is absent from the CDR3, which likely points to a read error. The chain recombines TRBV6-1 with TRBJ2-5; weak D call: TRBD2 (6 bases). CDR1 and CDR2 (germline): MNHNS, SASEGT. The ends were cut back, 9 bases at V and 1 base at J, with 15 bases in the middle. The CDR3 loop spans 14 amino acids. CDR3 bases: TGTGCCAGTACCTGGCGGGGACTCCAAGAGACCCAGTACTAC. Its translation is CASTWRGLQETQYY.

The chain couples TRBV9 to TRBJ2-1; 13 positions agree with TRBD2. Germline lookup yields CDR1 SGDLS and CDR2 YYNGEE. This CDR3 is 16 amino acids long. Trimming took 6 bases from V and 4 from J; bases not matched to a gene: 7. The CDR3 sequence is CASTPTSGGHYNEQFF. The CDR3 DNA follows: TGTGCCAGCACTCCGACTAGCGGGGGGCATTACAATGAGCAGTTCTTC.

The CDR3 region has the DNA TGTGCCAGCTCACCAATACAGGGGGCCAAAAACATTCAGTACTTC. Its protein product is CASSPIQGAKNIQYF. The V call is TRBV18, the J call TRBJ2-4; 7 bases are shared with TRBD1. This CDR3 comprises 15 residues. J was trimmed by 1 base and V by 2 bases; bases with no gene match: 2. Germline lookup yields CDR1 KGHSH and CDR2 LQKENI. The full variable domain, with the rest looked up from reference TRBV18 and TRBJ2-4, is NAGVMQNPRHLVRRRGQEARLRCSPMKGHSHVYWYRQLPEEGLKFMVYLQKENIIDESGMPKERFSAEFPKEGPSILRIQQVVRGDSAAYFCASSPIQGAKNIQYFGAGTRLSVL.

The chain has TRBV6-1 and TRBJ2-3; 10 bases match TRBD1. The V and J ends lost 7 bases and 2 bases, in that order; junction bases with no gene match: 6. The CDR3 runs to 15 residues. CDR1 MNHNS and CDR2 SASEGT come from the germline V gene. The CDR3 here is CASTQDRGITDTQYF. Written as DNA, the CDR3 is TGTGCCAGCACACAGGACAGGGGGATCACAGATACGCAGTATTTT.

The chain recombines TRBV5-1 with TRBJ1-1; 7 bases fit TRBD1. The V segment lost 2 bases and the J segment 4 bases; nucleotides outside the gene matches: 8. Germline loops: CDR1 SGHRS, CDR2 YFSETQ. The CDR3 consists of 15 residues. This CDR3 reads CASSFIEGAGTEAFF. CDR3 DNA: TGCGCCAGCAGCTTCATTGAGGGGGCGGGCACTGAAGCTTTCTTT.

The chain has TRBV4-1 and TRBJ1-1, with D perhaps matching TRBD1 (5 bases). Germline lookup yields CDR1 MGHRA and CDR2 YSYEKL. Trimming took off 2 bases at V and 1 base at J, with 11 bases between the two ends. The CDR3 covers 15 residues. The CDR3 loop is CASSQIPTANTEAFF. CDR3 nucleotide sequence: TGCGCCAGCAGCCAAATCCCGACAGCGAACACTGAAGCTTTCTTT.